Here is one T cell receptor (beta chain) with its context. Nominally healthy donors provided the samples, though records likely missed some immune exposures. Amplification used 60 Vbeta primers and 13 Jbeta primers. Profiling relied on immunoSEQ multiplex PCR, and the TCRdb table lists in-frame clones only, not all of them. The data contain about 150,000 clones, more than 75% of them singletons. This entry is derived from a study of cytomegalovirus exposure and HLA in healthy donors. Sequencing input: PBMCs. The receptor was derived from a woman in her thirties or forties in good health and CMV-seronegative.

The CDR3, as DNA: TGTGCCAGCGATACAGGGAACACCGGGGAGCTGTTTTTT. Protein sequence: CASDTGNTGELFF. The rearrangement joins TRBV7-9 to TRBJ2-2; D is possibly TRBD1 (5 bases). The CDR3 loop spans 13 amino acids. Deletions cut 8 bases from V and 1 base from J, with 8 bases between. Germline CDR1 is SEHNR and CDR2 is FQNEAQ (reference sequence).